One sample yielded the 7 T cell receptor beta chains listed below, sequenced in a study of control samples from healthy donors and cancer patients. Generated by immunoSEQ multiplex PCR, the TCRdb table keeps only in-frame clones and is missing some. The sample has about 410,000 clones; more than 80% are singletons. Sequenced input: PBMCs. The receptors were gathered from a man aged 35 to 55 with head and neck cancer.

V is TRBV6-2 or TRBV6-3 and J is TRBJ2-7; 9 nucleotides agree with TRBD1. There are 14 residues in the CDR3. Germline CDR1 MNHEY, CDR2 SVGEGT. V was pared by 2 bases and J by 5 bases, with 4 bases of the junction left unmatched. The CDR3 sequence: CASSYLRQGDEQYF. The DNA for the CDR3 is TGTGCCAGCAGTTACCTCCGACAGGGGGACGAGCAGTACTTC.

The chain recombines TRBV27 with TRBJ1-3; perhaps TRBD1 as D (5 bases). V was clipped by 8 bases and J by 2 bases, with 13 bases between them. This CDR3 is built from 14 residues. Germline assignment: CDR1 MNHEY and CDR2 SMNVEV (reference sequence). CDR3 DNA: TGTGCCAGCGGAGCCTTGGGGCCTGGAAACACCATATATTTT. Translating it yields CASGALGPGNTIYF.

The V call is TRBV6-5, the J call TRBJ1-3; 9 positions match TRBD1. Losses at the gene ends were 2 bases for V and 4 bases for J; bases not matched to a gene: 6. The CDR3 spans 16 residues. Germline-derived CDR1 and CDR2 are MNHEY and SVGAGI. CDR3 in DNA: TGTGCCAGCAGTTACGGACAGGGGATGAGGGGAAACACCATATATTTT. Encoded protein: CASSYGQGMRGNTIYF.

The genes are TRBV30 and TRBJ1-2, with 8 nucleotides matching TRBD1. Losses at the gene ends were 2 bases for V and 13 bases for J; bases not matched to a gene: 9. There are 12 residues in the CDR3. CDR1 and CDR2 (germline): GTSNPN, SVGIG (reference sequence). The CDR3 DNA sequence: TGTGCCTGGAGTTGGGGCAGGGGGCTTATCACCTTC. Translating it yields CAWSWGRGLITF.

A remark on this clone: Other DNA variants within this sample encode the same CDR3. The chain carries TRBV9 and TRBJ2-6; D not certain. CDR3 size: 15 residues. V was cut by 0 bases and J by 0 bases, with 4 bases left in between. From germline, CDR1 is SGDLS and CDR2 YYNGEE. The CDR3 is CASSVGSSGANVLTF. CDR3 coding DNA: TGTGCCAGCAGCGTAGGGAGCTCTGGGGCCAACGTCCTGACTTTC.

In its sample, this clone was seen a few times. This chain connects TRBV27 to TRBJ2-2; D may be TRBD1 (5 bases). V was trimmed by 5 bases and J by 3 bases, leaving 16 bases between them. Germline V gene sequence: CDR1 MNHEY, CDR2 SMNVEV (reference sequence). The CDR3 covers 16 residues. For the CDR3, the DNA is TGTGCCAGCAGTCCTGTGGCAGGGTTATACACCGGGGAGCTGTTTTTT. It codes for CASSPVAGLYTGELFF.

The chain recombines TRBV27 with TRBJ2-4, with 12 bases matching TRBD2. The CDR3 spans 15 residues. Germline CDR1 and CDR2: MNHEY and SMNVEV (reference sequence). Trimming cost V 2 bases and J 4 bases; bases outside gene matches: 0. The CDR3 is CASSLGTSGKNIQYF. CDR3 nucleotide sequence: TGTGCCAGCAGTTTAGGGACTAGCGGGAAAAACATTCAGTACTTC.